These 29 T cell receptor beta chains share one sample of origin, sequenced in a study of response to subunit inactivated influenza vaccine. TCRdb fed the RT-PCR reads into MiXCR, producing one record per CDR3 protein. The sample includes 500,000 to 750,000 distinct CDR3 sequences, about 15% of them seen just once. The sequencing here drew on PBMCs from blood, taken about 12 days after vaccination. These receptors were collected from a man in his fifties who received an inactivated influenza vaccine.

This clonotype has at least ten counts. The chain uses TRBV6-1 and TRBJ1-1, with TRBD1 identical over 9 bases. The V and J ends lost 6 bases and 0 bases, in that order; junction bases with no gene match: 8. The CDR3 consists of 16 residues. The V gene's germline CDR1 is MNHNS and CDR2 SASEGT. The DNA of the CDR3 is TGTGCCAGCAGCCGAGGTGGGACAGGGATGAACACTGAAGCTTTCTTT. It encodes CASSRGGTGMNTEAFF.

This clonotype was observed a handful of times. CDR3 coding DNA: TGTGCCAGCAGCCAAGATCCCTTCCCTGTAAGGGGCACCGGGGAGCTGTTTTTT. Residues: CASSQDPFPVRGTGELFF. The genes are TRBV4-2 and TRBJ2-2; possibly TRBD1 for D (5 bases). Germline CDR1 LGHNA, CDR2 YNFKEQ. The germline V and J ends were trimmed by 0 bases and 4 bases, with 18 bases remaining between them. This CDR3 contains 18 residues.

The sample holds a few counts of this clonotype. V and J are TRBV5-1 and TRBJ2-3, with 11 bases aligning to TRBD1. Germline trimming cut 0 bases from V and 0 bases from J; bases unmatched to any gene: 12. The length of the CDR3 is 20 residues. Germline values: CDR1 SGHRS, CDR2 YFSETQ. In DNA, the CDR3 is TGCGCCAGCAGCTTGGTAGGACAGGGGGCCCACTCTCCCAGCACAGATACGCAGTATTTT. Its translation: CASSLVGQGAHSPSTDTQYF.

This clonotype was counted only a few times. The genes are TRBV4-1 and TRBJ2-1; D is ambiguous. This CDR3 is 13 amino acids long. The germline CDR1 and CDR2 sequences are MGHRA and YSYEKL. Deletions cut 1 base from V and 5 bases from J, with 6 bases between. CDR3 nucleotide sequence: TGCGCCAGCAGCCAAGTTGTCGACAATGAGCAGTTCTTC. This sequence encodes CASSQVVDNEQFF.

This chain connects TRBV5-1 to TRBJ2-3, with D tentatively TRBD1 or TRBD2 (5 bases each). The germline V gene has CDR1 SGHRS and CDR2 YFSETQ. Trimming shortened V by 3 bases and J by 2 bases, and 10 bases separated the two germline ends. The length of the CDR3 is 14 residues. The CDR3 coding sequence is TGCGCCAGCAGCTCCGGGACCCCCACAGATACGCAGTATTTT. Translation: CASSSGTPTDTQYF.

This clonotype turned up a few times. V is TRBV28 and J is TRBJ1-2, with D perhaps TRBD1 (5 bases). CDR3 length: 15 amino acids. CDR1 is MDHEN, CDR2 SYDVKM, per germline. The V and J ends lost 5 bases and 4 bases respectively, with 17 bases between them. The DNA for the CDR3 is TGTGCCAGCAGTCCACACCCGCAGGGCGGCTATGGCTACACCTTC. Protein product: CASSPHPQGGYGYTF.

The chain employs TRBV6-5 and TRBJ2-7; 13 bases are shared with TRBD2. CDR1 and CDR2 (germline): MNHEY, SVGAGI. Trimming cost V 0 bases and J 5 bases; bases outside gene matches: 7. CDR3 length: 17 residues. As DNA, the CDR3 is TGTGCCAGCAGTTACTCGGTTGGACTAGCGGGAGTTCACGAGCAGTACTTC. Translating gives CASSYSVGLAGVHEQYF.

CDR3 sequence reads: CASSQEPSGSDEQYF. The DNA of the CDR3 is TGCGCCAGCAGCCAAGAGCCTAGCGGGTCGGACGAGCAGTACTTC. The chain combines TRBV4-3 with TRBJ2-7; 8 bases match TRBD2. The V segment lost 0 bases and the J segment 5 bases; nucleotides outside the gene matches: 6. Germline-derived CDR1 and CDR2 are LGHNA and YSLEER. The CDR3 extends over 15 amino acids.

V gene TRBV10-2 combines with J gene TRBJ1-1, with D unresolved. The V gene lost 6 bases and the J gene lost 1 base, with 9 bases spanning the gap. The germline gives CDR1 WSHSY, CDR2 SAAADI. The length of the CDR3 is 13 residues. CDR3 nucleotides: TGCGCCAGCAGGAAGACCGAGAACACTGAAGCTTTCTTT. It codes for CASRKTENTEAFF.

The chain uses TRBV29-1 and TRBJ2-5, with D possibly being TRBD1 (6 bases). This CDR3 is built from 11 residues. The germline V gene encodes CDR1 SQVTM and CDR2 ANQGSEA. The V gene lost 4 bases and the J gene lost 5 bases, with 8 bases spanning the gap. This chain's CDR3 is CSVVGAETQYF. The CDR3 DNA reads TGCAGCGTTGTGGGGGCTGAGACCCAGTACTTC. Full variable domain (rest looked up from reference TRBV29-1 and TRBJ2-5): SAVISQKPSRDICQRGTSLTIQCQVDSQVTMMFWYRQQPGQSLTLIATANQGSEATYESGFVIDKFPISRPNLTFSTLTVSNMSPEDSSIYLCSVVGAETQYFGPGTRLLVL.

The chain links TRBV5-5 to TRBJ2-5; 8 positions match TRBD2. Germline lookup yields CDR1 SGHKS and CDR2 YYEKEE (reference sequence). After removal of 0 bases from V and 4 bases from J, the junction contained 5 bases not matched to a gene. The length of the CDR3 is 15 residues. The CDR3 nucleotides are TGTGCCAGCAGCTTGGGCGCGGGGGGCAGAGAGACCCAGTACTTC. It specifies CASSLGAGGRETQYF.

This clonotype was detected many times. The rearrangement uses TRBV4-1 and TRBJ2-3; D ambiguous. Germline CDR1 reads MGHRA; CDR2 reads YSYEKL. The CDR3 runs to 15 residues. V lost 1 base and J 1 base, leaving 9 bases between the germline ends. In DNA, the CDR3 is TGCGCCAGCAGCCAAGTAGCTACCCGCACAGATACGCAGTATTTT. Its protein is CASSQVATRTDTQYF.

This clonotype was observed at least ten times. The genes are TRBV6-2 or TRBV6-3 and TRBJ2-7, with a tentative D call TRBD1 (6 bases). This CDR3 contains 14 residues. Trimming shortened V by 3 bases and J by 7 bases, and 16 bases separated the two germline ends. CDR1 is MNHEY, CDR2 SVGEGT, per germline. This chain's CDR3 is CASSYLGQSEEQYF. The CDR3 DNA follows: TGTGCCAGCAGTTATCTAGGACAGTCCGAAGAGCAGTACTTC.

V usage is TRBV5-6 and J usage is TRBJ2-3, with TRBD1 identical over 7 bases. The germline gives CDR1 SGHDT, CDR2 YYEEEE. The CDR3 length is 15 residues. Trimming cost V 4 bases and J 2 bases; bases outside gene matches: 7. Written as DNA, the CDR3 is TGTGCCAGCAGCACTCGACAGGGCTCCACAGATACGCAGTATTTT. Its protein product is CASSTRQGSTDTQYF.

This clonotype was detected only a few times. The DNA of the CDR3 is TGTGCCAGCAGGCTGGCAATACTAGCCAAAAACATTCAGTACTTC. Residues: CASRLAILAKNIQYF. The V call is TRBV3-1, the J call TRBJ2-4; D not resolved. V was pared by 6 bases and J by 0 bases, with 12 bases between. CDR3 length equals 15 residues. Germline V gene lookup returns CDR1 LGHDT and CDR2 YNNKEL (reference sequence).

This clonotype was counted only a few times. The chain carries TRBV15 and TRBJ1-5; the D is unclear. The length of the CDR3 is 15 residues. CDR1 LNHNV and CDR2 YYDKDF come from the germline V gene (reference sequence). Trimming removed 0 bases at V and 0 bases at J, with 6 bases between. This chain's CDR3 is CATSREHNSNQPQHF. In DNA form, the CDR3 reads TGTGCCACCAGCAGAGAACATAATAGCAATCAGCCCCAGCATTTT. Drawing the rest from reference TRBV15 and TRBJ1-5, the complete variable domain is DAMVIQNPRYQVTQFGKPVTLSCSQTLNHNVMYWYQQKSSQAPKLLFHYYDKDFNNEADTPDNFQSRRPNTSFCFLDIRSPGLGDTAMYLCATSREHNSNQPQHFGDGTRLSIL.

This clonotype was observed many times. The chain uses TRBV10-3 and TRBJ2-3; perhaps TRBD2 as D (6 bases). The germline CDR1 and CDR2 sequences are ENHRY and SYGVKD. V was trimmed by 3 bases and J by 1 base, leaving 17 bases between them. The CDR3 is 17 amino acids. This chain's CDR3 is CAISEGRRGARTDTQYF. CDR3 sequence (DNA): TGTGCCATCAGTGAAGGGCGGAGGGGCGCTCGCACAGATACGCAGTATTTT.

A remark on this clonotype: The CDR3 ends on some other residue instead of the conserved phenylalanine or tryptophan, so this is likely a read error. The chain uses TRBV20-1 and TRBJ1-2; D remains ambiguous. Germline assignment: CDR1 DFQATT and CDR2 SNEGSKA (reference sequence). Trimming removed 5 bases at V and 7 bases at J, with 14 bases between. The CDR3 length is 12 residues. The chain's CDR3 is CSAPGGRGGYTL. The CDR3 nucleotides read TGCAGTGCTCCAGGAGGGCGGGGTGGCTACACCTTA.

This clonotype was picked up a small number of times. This chain links TRBV7-6 with TRBJ2-1; the match to TRBD1 covers 10 bases. The length of the CDR3 is 19 residues. Per the germline V gene, CDR1 is SGHVS and CDR2 is FNYEAQ. With 5 bases clipped from V and 3 bases from J, the junction kept 16 bases outside the gene matches. DNA for the CDR3: TGTGCCAGCAGCACGAGCGGGACAGGGGCGACCCAGATCTACAATGAGCAGTTCTTC. Its translation: CASSTSGTGATQIYNEQFF. Together with reference TRBV7-6 and TRBJ2-1, the CDR3 gives the full variable domain: GAGVSQSPRYKVTKRGQDVALRCDPISGHVSLYWYRQALGQGPEFLTYFNYEAQQDKSGLPNDRFSAERPEGSISTLTIQRTEQRDSAMYRCASSTSGTGATQIYNEQFFGPGTRLTVL.

In this sample, this clonotype turned up once. Germline and junction disagree at one end, which may indicate a read error. V gene TRBV5-1 combines with J gene TRBJ2-7; no reliable D call. This CDR3 spans 12 amino acids. Per germline, CDR1 SGHRS and CDR2 YFSETQ. CDR3 sequence: CACSFGGYEQYF. The CDR3 DNA sequence: TGCGCCTGCAGCTTTGGTGGGTACGAGCAGTACTTC. Complete variable domain (other parts from reference TRBV5-1 and TRBJ2-7): KAGVTQTPRYLIKTRGQQVTLSCSPISGHRSVSWYQQTPGQGLQFLFEYFSETQRNKGNFPGRFSGRQFSNSRSEMNVSTLELGDSALYLCACSFGGYEQYFGPGTRLTVT.

This rearrangement joins TRBV7-9 to TRBJ1-6; D ambiguous. This CDR3 is built from 14 residues. Germline lookup yields CDR1 SEHNR and CDR2 FQNEAQ (reference sequence). The ends were cut back, 8 bases at V and 11 bases at J, with 19 bases in the middle. CDR3 sequence: CASASEWGRAPLHF. CDR3 in DNA: TGTGCCAGCGCAAGCGAGTGGGGTAGGGCACCCCTCCACTTT.

V is TRBV2 and J is TRBJ1-2; TRBD1 matches at 9 bases. V trimming: 5 bases; J trimming: 4 bases; junction bases outside the gene matches: 5. The CDR3 is made up of 14 amino acids. In germline, CDR1 is SNHLY, CDR2 FYNNEI. CDR3 residues: CASSTTGGSYGYTF. CDR3 coding DNA: TGTGCCAGCAGTACGACAGGGGGTAGCTATGGCTACACCTTC.

A note on this clonotype: Relative to the germline gene, one junction end is altered; a read error may explain this. The chain links TRBV6-1 to TRBJ2-7; D not certain. Germline-derived CDR1 and CDR2 are MNHNS and SASEGT. The CDR3 contains 14 residues. CDR3 DNA sequence: TGTGCCACTAAAACGCCCGGATTTACCTACGAGCATTACTTC. Protein: CATKTPGFTYEHYF.

The J gene is TRBJ1-5, the V gene TRBV7-2; possibly TRBD1 for D (6 bases). The CDR3 contains 17 residues. CDR1 and CDR2 (germline): SGHTA, FQGNSA. V was cut by 0 bases and J by 5 bases, with 17 bases left in between. CDR3 sequence (DNA): TGTGCCAGCAGCTTAGCGGGGACATTCGGGGCCGATCAGCCCCAGCATTTT. This sequence encodes CASSLAGTFGADQPQHF.

This clonotype was recorded a few times. The chain recombines TRBV7-2 with TRBJ2-4; D gene unclear. Germline V gene sequence: CDR1 SGHTA, CDR2 FQGNSA. This CDR3 comprises 14 residues. V shed 1 base and J shed 1 base, with 5 bases lying between them. CDR3 sequence: CASSLVGAKNIQYF. The DNA for the CDR3 is TGTGCCAGCAGCTTAGTCGGGGCCAAAAACATTCAGTACTTC.

This clonotype was counted only a few times. The CDR3: CASSPGQVAYEQYF. The CDR3 DNA reads as TGTGCCAGCAGCCCCGGACAGGTGGCCTACGAGCAGTACTTC. V and J are TRBV7-2 and TRBJ2-7, with 7 bases lining up with TRBD1. The germline V gene has CDR1 SGHTA and CDR2 FQGNSA. CDR3 size: 14 residues. Germline trimming cut 5 bases from V and 2 bases from J; bases unmatched to any gene: 6.

The sample holds a few counts of this clonotype. The J gene is TRBJ2-4, the V gene TRBV28; 10 bases align to TRBD2. Germline V CDR1 and CDR2: MDHEN, SYDVKM. The CDR3 is 18 amino acids. The V and J ends lost 5 bases and 5 bases, in that order; junction bases with no gene match: 15. The CDR3 coding sequence is TGTGCCAGCAGTCAAAGCCGGGCTAGCGGGAGTATCCAAAACATTCAGTACTTC. Translating gives CASSQSRASGSIQNIQYF.

The chain couples TRBV7-2 to TRBJ2-7; D remains ambiguous. Germline lookup yields CDR1 SGHTA and CDR2 FQGNSA. With 1 base removed from V and 4 bases from J, the gap between germline ends came to 14 bases. The CDR3 loop spans 15 amino acids. As DNA, the CDR3 is TGTGCCAGCAGCTTAGGGCCTTCGTCCCCATACGAGCAGTACTTC. It encodes CASSLGPSSPYEQYF.

This clonotype was picked up many times. The rearrangement joins TRBV5-1 to TRBJ1-4; TRBD1 is a possible D gene (5 bases). The CDR3 contains 14 residues. V was pared by 4 bases and J by 4 bases, with 11 bases between. The germline CDR1 and CDR2 sequences are SGHRS and YFSETQ. The CDR3 spells CASSAGHVNEKLFF. The CDR3 DNA sequence: TGCGCCAGCAGCGCAGGACACGTTAATGAAAAACTGTTTTTT.